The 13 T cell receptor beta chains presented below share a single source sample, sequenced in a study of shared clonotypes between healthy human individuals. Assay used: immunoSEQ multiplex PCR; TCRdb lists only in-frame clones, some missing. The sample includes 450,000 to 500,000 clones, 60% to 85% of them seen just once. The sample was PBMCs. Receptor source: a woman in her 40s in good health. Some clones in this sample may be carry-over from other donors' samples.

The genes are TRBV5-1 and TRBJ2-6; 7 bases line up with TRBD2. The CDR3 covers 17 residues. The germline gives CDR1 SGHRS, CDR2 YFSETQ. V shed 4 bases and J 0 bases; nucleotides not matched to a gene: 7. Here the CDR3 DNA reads TGCGCCAGCAGCCAACTATCGGGAGGCTCTGGGGCCAACGTCCTGACTTTC. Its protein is CASSQLSGGSGANVLTF. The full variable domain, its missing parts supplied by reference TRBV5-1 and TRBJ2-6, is KAGVTQTPRYLIKTRGQQVTLSCSPISGHRSVSWYQQTPGQGLQFLFEYFSETQRNKGNFPGRFSGRQFSNSRSEMNVSTLELGDSALYLCASSQLSGGSGANVLTFGAGSRLTVL.

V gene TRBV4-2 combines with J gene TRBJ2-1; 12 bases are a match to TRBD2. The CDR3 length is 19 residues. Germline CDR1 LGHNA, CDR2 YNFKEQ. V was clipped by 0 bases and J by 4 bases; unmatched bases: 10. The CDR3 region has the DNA TGTGCCAGCAGCCAAGAGTGGACTAGCGGGACCCTTTCTTACAATGAGCAGTTCTTC. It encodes CASSQEWTSGTLSYNEQFF.

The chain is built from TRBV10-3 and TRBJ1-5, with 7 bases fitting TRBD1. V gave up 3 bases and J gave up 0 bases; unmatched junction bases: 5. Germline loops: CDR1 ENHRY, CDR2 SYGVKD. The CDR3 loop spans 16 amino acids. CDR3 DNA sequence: TGTGCCATCAGTGACGGGACAGTCTATAGCAATCAGCCCCAGCATTTT. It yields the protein CAISDGTVYSNQPQHF.

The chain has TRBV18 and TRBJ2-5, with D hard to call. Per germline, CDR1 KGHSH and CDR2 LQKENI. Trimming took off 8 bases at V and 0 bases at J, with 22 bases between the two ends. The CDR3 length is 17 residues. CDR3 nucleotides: TGTGCCAGCGGTGCGGAACCCGTATTGGCGTACCAAGAGACCCAGTACTTC. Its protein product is CASGAEPVLAYQETQYF.

CDR3 residues: CASIQIGPNGYTF. The CDR3 DNA reads as TGTGCCAGCATCCAAATTGGACCCAACGGCTACACCTTC. J is TRBJ1-2 and V is TRBV27; no reliable D call. The CDR3 extends over 13 amino acids. Trimming shortened V by 7 bases and J by 8 bases, and 17 bases separated the two germline ends. CDR1 and CDR2 (germline): MNHEY, SMNVEV (reference sequence).

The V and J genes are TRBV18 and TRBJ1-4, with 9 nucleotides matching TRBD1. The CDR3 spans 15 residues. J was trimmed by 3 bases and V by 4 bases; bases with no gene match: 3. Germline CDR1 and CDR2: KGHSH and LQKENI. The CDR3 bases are TGTGCCAGCTCACTACAGGGGGCGGCTAATGAAAAACTGTTTTTT. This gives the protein CASSLQGAANEKLFF.

CDR3 loop: CAIILDTGELFF. The DNA of the CDR3 is TGTGCCATTATTTTGGACACCGGGGAGCTGTTTTTT. This chain joins TRBV5-3 and TRBJ2-2; no clear D. TRBV5-3 is an ORF for which the function is uncertain. V was cut by 9 bases and J by 3 bases, with 9 bases left in between. This CDR3 is 12 amino acids long.

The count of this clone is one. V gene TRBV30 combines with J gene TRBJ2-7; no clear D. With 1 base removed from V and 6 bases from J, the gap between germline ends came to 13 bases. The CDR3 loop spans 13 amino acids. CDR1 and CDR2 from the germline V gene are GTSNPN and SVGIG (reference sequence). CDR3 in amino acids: CAWSAQVSTEQYF. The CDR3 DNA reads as TGTGCCTGGAGTGCCCAGGTTTCTACCGAGCAGTACTTC.

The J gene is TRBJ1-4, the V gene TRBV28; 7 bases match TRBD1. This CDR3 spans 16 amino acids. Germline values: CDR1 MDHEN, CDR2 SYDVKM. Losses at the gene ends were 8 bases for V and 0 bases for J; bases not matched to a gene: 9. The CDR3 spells CASLPGGTATNEKLFF. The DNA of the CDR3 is TGTGCCAGCCTTCCAGGGGGAACTGCAACTAATGAAAAACTGTTTTTT. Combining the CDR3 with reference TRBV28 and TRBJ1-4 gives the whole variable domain DVKVTQSSRYLVKRTGEKVFLECVQDMDHENMFWYRQDPGLGLRLIYFSYDVKMKEKGDIPEGYSVSREKKERFSLILESASTNQTSMYLCASLPGGTATNEKLFFGSGTQLSVL.

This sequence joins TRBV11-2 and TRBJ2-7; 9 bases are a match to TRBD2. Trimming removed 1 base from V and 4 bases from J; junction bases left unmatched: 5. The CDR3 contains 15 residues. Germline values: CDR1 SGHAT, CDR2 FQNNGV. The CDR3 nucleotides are TGTGCCAGCAGCTTAGGGGGACTAGCTGGTTACGAGCAGTACTTC. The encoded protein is CASSLGGLAGYEQYF.

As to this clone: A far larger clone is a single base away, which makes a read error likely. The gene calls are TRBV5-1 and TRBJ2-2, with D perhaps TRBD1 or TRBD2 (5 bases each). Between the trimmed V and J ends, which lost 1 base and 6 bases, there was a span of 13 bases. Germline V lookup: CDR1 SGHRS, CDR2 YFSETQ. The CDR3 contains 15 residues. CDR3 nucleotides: TGCGCCAGCAGCTTGATGTCCAGGGACGCCGGGGAGCTGTTTTTT. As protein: CASSLMSRDAGELFF.

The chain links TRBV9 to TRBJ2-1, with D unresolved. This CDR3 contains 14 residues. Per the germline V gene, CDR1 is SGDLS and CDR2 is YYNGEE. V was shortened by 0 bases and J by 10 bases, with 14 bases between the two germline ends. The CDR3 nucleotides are TGTGCCAGCAGCGTAGGGGTCCAGGCCCGGGAGCAGTTCTTC. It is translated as CASSVGVQAREQFF. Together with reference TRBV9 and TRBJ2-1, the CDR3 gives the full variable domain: DSGVTQTPKHLITATGQRVTLRCSPRSGDLSVYWYQQSLDQGLQFLIQYYNGEERAKGNILERFSAQQFPDLHSELNLSSLELGDSALYFCASSVGVQAREQFFGPGTRLTVL.

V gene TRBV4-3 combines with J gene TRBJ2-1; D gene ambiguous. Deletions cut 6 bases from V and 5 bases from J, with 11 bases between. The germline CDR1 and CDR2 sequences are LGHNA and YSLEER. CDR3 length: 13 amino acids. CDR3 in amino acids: CASSFRLDNEQFF. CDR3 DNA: TGCGCCAGCAGTTTCCGGCTTGACAATGAGCAGTTCTTC.